The next 7 T cell receptor beta chains were all read from a single sample in a study of T cell responses to AZD1222 COVID-19 vaccine. This table comes from immunoSEQ multiplex PCR, and its TCRdb copy is limited to in-frame clones, with some not included. The data contain 150,000 or so clones, approximately 94% of them singletons. This specimen was peripheral blood, taken 28 days after the second AZD1222 dose. The origin of the receptors is an adult who received the AZD1222 COVID-19 vaccine.

The chain is built from TRBV6-5 and TRBJ1-2, with D hard to call. This CDR3 comprises 13 residues. Germline V lookup: CDR1 MNHEY, CDR2 SVGAGI. With 0 bases removed from V and 6 bases from J, the gap between germline ends came to 8 bases. Here the CDR3 reads CASSYSSYDGYTF. As DNA, the CDR3 is TGTGCCAGCAGTTACTCGAGCTACGATGGCTACACCTTC.

V is TRBV7-2 and J is TRBJ1-2, with D maybe TRBD1 (5 bases). V lost 5 bases and J 6 bases, leaving 13 bases between the germline ends. The CDR3 is 13 residues long. Germline loops: CDR1 SGHTA, CDR2 FQGNSA. In nucleotides, the CDR3 is TGTGCCAGCAGCCCCGACAGATATCATGGCTACACCTTC. Translated: CASSPDRYHGYTF.

The chain recombines TRBV2 with TRBJ2-5; TRBD2 agrees at 7 bases. CDR3 length equals 16 residues. Losses at the gene ends were 3 bases for V and 1 base for J; bases not matched to a gene: 8. Germline CDR1 and CDR2: SNHLY and FYNNEI. CDR3 sequence reads: CASSEGGAGLQETQYF. The CDR3 DNA sequence: TGTGCCAGCAGTGAGGGGGGAGCGGGACTCCAAGAGACCCAGTACTTC.

The V gene is TRBV7-3, the J gene TRBJ2-1; 8 bases line up with TRBD2. This CDR3 is 15 amino acids long. Germline CDR1 reads SGHTA; CDR2 reads FQGTGA. V gave up 5 bases and J gave up 6 bases; unmatched junction bases: 9. For the CDR3, the DNA is TGTGCCAGCAGCCCAAACATAGCGGGGACCAATGAGCAGTTCTTC. Translating gives CASSPNIAGTNEQFF.

The chain is built from TRBV16 and TRBJ1-5; D is unresolved. This CDR3 has 12 amino acids. With 3 bases removed from V and 4 bases from J, the gap between germline ends came to 4 bases. Germline assignment: CDR1 KGHSY and CDR2 FQNENV. The CDR3 region is CASSQGNQPQHF. The CDR3 DNA reads as TGTGCCAGCAGCCAGGGGAATCAGCCCCAGCATTTT.

The sample holds one count of this clone. The chain combines TRBV7-8 with TRBJ2-5; no clear D. With 0 bases removed from V and 1 base from J, the gap between germline ends came to 9 bases. Germline-derived CDR1 and CDR2 are SGHVS and FQNEAQ. There are 15 residues in the CDR3. CDR3 DNA sequence: TGTGCCAGCAGCTTAGCGGGCAGCTCCCAAGAGACCCAGTACTTC. Translated, it gives CASSLAGSSQETQYF.

The V and J genes are TRBV11-2 and TRBJ1-6; the D is unclear. Deletions cut 5 bases from V and 4 bases from J, with 3 bases between. This CDR3 is 12 amino acids long. Germline assignment: CDR1 SGHAT and CDR2 FQNNGV. The CDR3 coding sequence is TGTGCCAGCAGCATGTATAATTCACCCCTCCACTTT. This codes for CASSMYNSPLHF.